This T cell receptor (beta chain) was recorded in a study of T-cell reconstitution after alpha-beta-depleted transplantation in children. CDR1 and CDR2 from the germline V gene are DFQATT and SNEGSKA (reference sequence). The length of the CDR3 is 14 residues. V lost 5 bases and J lost 1, with 15 bases in between. Using unique molecular identifiers, the investigators prepared the TCRbeta library. TCRdb passed the PCR reads through MiXCR, listing each CDR3 protein once. The sample lists about 640,000 distinct CDR3 sequences; 16% were seen once. This clonotype showed up many times. The sequenced sample was PBMCs from the stem cell graft donor, obtained from the stem cell graft. V usage is TRBV20-1 and J usage is TRBJ2-7, with a possible D match to TRBD2 (7 bases). This clonotype was obtained from a human donor who donated a stem cell graft to a child with acute myeloid leukemia. For the CDR3, the DNA is TGCAGTGCTCGAGGGCGGGGGCAGTCCTACGAGCAGTACTTC. Translating it yields CSARGRGQSYEQYF.